This entry lists 17 T cell receptor beta chains sequenced from one sample in a study of neoadjuvant nivolumab and ipilimumab in lung cancer. The data were produced by immunoSEQ multiplex PCR, yet TCRdb's version contains in-frame clones alone and is incomplete. The sample records tens of thousands of clones, around 80% being singletons. Sequencing used peripheral blood, obtained before neoadjuvant nivolumab, alone or with ipilimumab. All receptors derive from an adult with non-small cell lung cancer.

V usage is TRBV5-1 and J usage is TRBJ1-1, with 9 bases identical to TRBD1. The CDR3 length is 15 residues. The germline CDR1 and CDR2 sequences are SGHRS and YFSETQ. Trimming cost V 4 bases and J 1 base; bases outside gene matches: 5. CDR3 DNA: TGCGCCAGCAGCCCGGAGGGACAGGGGAACACTGAAGCTTTCTTT. It encodes CASSPEGQGNTEAFF.

This chain connects TRBV5-5 to TRBJ1-6; 9 bases align to TRBD1. The CDR3 loop spans 16 amino acids. Losses at the gene ends were 4 bases for V and 7 bases for J; bases not matched to a gene: 9. Germline V gene sequence: CDR1 SGHKS, CDR2 YYEKEE (reference sequence). CDR3 in DNA: TGTGCCAGCAGCCCCCTGTCCGGGACAGGGAATTCACCCCTCCACTTT. The encoded protein is CASSPLSGTGNSPLHF.

The V gene is TRBV6-1, the J gene TRBJ2-5; 9 positions match TRBD1. After removal of 6 bases from V and 5 bases from J, the junction contained 4 bases not matched to a gene. This CDR3 has 13 residues. Germline V CDR1 and CDR2: MNHNS, SASEGT. As DNA, the CDR3 is TGTGCCAGCAGGCGACAGGGGGTGGAGACCCAGTACTTC. Translation gives CASRRQGVETQYF.

The rearrangement links TRBV5-1 to TRBJ2-5; D may be TRBD1 (6 bases). This CDR3 is built from 15 residues. Trimming shortened V by 5 bases and J by 2 bases, and 16 bases separated the two germline ends. The germline V gene has CDR1 SGHRS and CDR2 YFSETQ. In nucleotides, the CDR3 is TGCGCCAGCAGATTATCCGGGACATCTCAAGAGACCCAGTACTTC. This gives the protein CASRLSGTSQETQYF.

The chain recombines TRBV19 with TRBJ1-1; D is possibly TRBD1 (6 bases). The ends were cut back, 4 bases at V and 4 bases at J, with 13 bases in the middle. The CDR3 sequence is 14 residues long. Germline CDR1 and CDR2: LNHDA and SQIVND (reference sequence). The chain's CDR3 is CASSTGGGVTEAFF. In DNA, the CDR3 is TGTGCCAGTAGTACGGGAGGGGGGGTCACTGAAGCTTTCTTT.

The V and J genes are TRBV7-7 and TRBJ2-3, with D hard to call. The V gene lost 3 bases and the J gene lost 2 bases, with 6 bases spanning the gap. Per germline, CDR1 SSHAT and CDR2 FNYEAQ (reference sequence). The CDR3 has 13 amino acids. In DNA form, the CDR3 reads TGTGCCAGCAGCTTGGGATACACAGATACGCAGTATTTT. Translation gives CASSLGYTDTQYF. Complete variable domain (other parts from reference TRBV7-7 and TRBJ2-3): GAGVSQSPRYKVTKRGQDVTLRCDPISSHATLYWYQQALGQGPEFLTYFNYEAQPDKSGLPSDRFSAERPEGSISTLTIQRTEQRDSAMYRCASSLGYTDTQYFGPGTRLTVL.

The chain joins TRBV27 to TRBJ2-2, with 10 positions matching TRBD1. The CDR3 spans 16 residues. The germline CDR1 and CDR2 sequences are MNHEY and SMNVEV (reference sequence). The trim removed 4 bases at V and 3 bases at J, leaving 5 bases unmatched. This CDR3 is CASSSRDRGYTGELFF. CDR3 nucleotides: TGTGCCAGCAGTTCCCGGGACAGGGGATACACCGGGGAGCTGTTTTTT.

A single count supports this clone. The chain has TRBV9 and TRBJ2-2; 9 positions agree with TRBD2. Germline loops: CDR1 SGDLS, CDR2 YYNGEE. The trim removed 4 bases at V and 2 bases at J, leaving 6 bases unmatched. This CDR3 contains 16 residues. Here the CDR3 reads CASSPGTSRNTGELFF. Here the CDR3 DNA reads TGTGCCAGCAGCCCTGGGACTAGCCGAAACACCGGGGAGCTGTTTTTT.

V usage is TRBV2 and J usage is TRBJ1-2; no definite D call. Per germline, CDR1 SNHLY and CDR2 FYNNEI. The germline V and J ends were trimmed by 6 bases and 4 bases, with 9 bases remaining between them. This CDR3 region has 12 residues. Here the CDR3 reads CASRIGGYGYTF. For the CDR3, the DNA is TGTGCCAGCAGGATTGGAGGCTATGGCTACACCTTC.

The chain combines TRBV5-6 with TRBJ2-3, with a tentative D call TRBD1 (6 bases). The V gene's germline CDR1 is SGHDT and CDR2 YYEEEE. The length of the CDR3 is 11 residues. V lost 4 bases to trimming and J lost 6 bases, with 6 bases between them. In DNA form, the CDR3 reads TGTGCCAGCAGCAGGGGGGATACGCAGTATTTT. Protein product: CASSRGDTQYF. Combining the CDR3 with reference TRBV5-6 and TRBJ2-3 gives the whole variable domain DAGVTQSPTHLIKTRGQQVTLRCSPKSGHDTVSWYQQALGQGPQFIFQYYEEEERQRGNFPDRFSGHQFPNYSSELNVNALLLGDSALYLCASSRGDTQYFGPGTRLTVL.

V and J are TRBV7-5 and TRBJ2-5. TRBV7-5 is recorded as a pseudogene. CDR3 size: 14 residues. CDR3 sequence reads: CVRSLRAPQETQYF. CDR3 in DNA: TGTGTCAGAAGCTTAAGGGCCCCCCAAGAGACCCAGTACTTC.

V is TRBV19 and J is TRBJ1-4; D might be TRBD1 (5 bases). CDR3 size: 15 residues. The germline V and J ends were trimmed by 4 bases and 2 bases, with 11 bases remaining between them. Germline CDR1 and CDR2: LNHDA and SQIVND (reference sequence). The CDR3 loop reads CASSTQGSTNEKLFF. CDR3 in DNA: TGTGCCAGTAGTACGCAGGGTTCGACTAATGAAAAACTGTTTTTT.

The chain couples TRBV27 to TRBJ1-5; 7 bases line up with TRBD1. J lost 6 bases, V lost 2 bases, and 10 bases had no gene match. The germline V gene has CDR1 MNHEY and CDR2 SMNVEV (reference sequence). This CDR3 contains 16 residues. CDR3: CASSLHGQVLFQPQHF. For the CDR3, the DNA is TGTGCCAGCAGTTTACACGGACAGGTCTTGTTTCAGCCCCAGCATTTT.

V gene TRBV7-2 combines with J gene TRBJ1-1, with no clear D. V shed 1 base and J shed 0 bases, with 6 bases lying between them. This CDR3 contains 14 residues. Looked up from germline, CDR1 is SGHTA and CDR2 is FQGNSA. CDR3 bases: TGTGCCAGCAGCTTAGGCTTGATGAACACTGAAGCTTTCTTT. The encoded protein is CASSLGLMNTEAFF.

The V call is TRBV29-1, the J call TRBJ2-3; 10 positions match TRBD1. Germline V gene lookup returns CDR1 SQVTM and CDR2 ANQGSEA. V lost 3 bases, J lost 2 bases, and 2 bases stayed unmatched. The CDR3 contains 14 residues. In DNA, the CDR3 is TGCAGCGTTGAGGGACAGGGGTACACAGATACGCAGTATTTT. Its translation is CSVEGQGYTDTQYF.

J is TRBJ2-5 and V is TRBV11-1; TRBD2 aligns across 11 bases. CDR3 length: 15 amino acids. J gave up 4 bases and V 5 bases, and 6 bases lay outside the gene matches. Germline values: CDR1 SGHAT, CDR2 FQDESV (reference sequence). Written as DNA, the CDR3 is TGTGCCAGCAGCCCGCGCCTAGCGGGAGGAGAGACCCAGTACTTC. Its protein product is CASSPRLAGGETQYF.

This chain joins TRBV7-7 and TRBJ2-5; 11 bases line up with TRBD2. The CDR3 covers 15 residues. Losses at the gene ends were 4 bases for V and 5 bases for J; bases not matched to a gene: 6. CDR1 SSHAT and CDR2 FNYEAQ come from the germline V gene (reference sequence). CDR3 bases: TGTGCCAGCAGCTCGTCTAGCGGGGGGACTGAGACCCAGTACTTC. This translates into CASSSSSGGTETQYF.